These T cell receptor beta chains were read from a single sample in a study of spatial heterogeneity in lung cancer. MiXCR was run by TCRdb on the 5' RACE reads, yielding one entry per CDR3 protein. In the table there are about 120,000 distinct CDR3 sequences, 12% of which are singletons. The sequencing used PBMCs, collected at follow-up. These receptors were collected from a male donor with early-stage non-small cell lung cancer. CDR3s include the opening cysteine and the closing phenylalanine or tryptophan. Fields, in order: D gene, V gene, clone size, J gene, CDR3 DNA, CDR3 protein. A D gene is named only where the DNA matches it firmly. Rows may omit the clone size; those that give it use once, few, many or a size class.

TRBD1	TRBV28	NA	TRBJ2-2	TGTGCCAGCAGTCCCGGGACAGGGCACACCGGGGAGCTGTTTTTT	CASSPGTGHTGELFF
NA	TRBV29-1	many	TRBJ2-2	TGCAGCGTTGAGGCCATGAACACCGGGGAGCTGTTTTTT	CSVEAMNTGELFF
NA	TRBV7-6	few	TRBJ2-2	TGTGCCAGCAGCTTAGTCTCCCCCGACAGGCTCACCGGGGAGCTGTTTTTT	CASSLVSPDRLTGELFF
NA	TRBV20-1	many	TRBJ1-4	TGCAGTGCTAGAGATATCAGGACAGACCTCACCGAAAAACTGTTTTTT	CSARDIRTDLTEKLFF
TRBD1	TRBV11-2	NA	TRBJ2-7	TGTGCCAGCAGCTCCGGGACAGAGAGCTACGAGCAGTACTTC	CASSSGTESYEQYF
NA	TRBV5-1	NA	TRBJ1-4	TGCGCCAGCAGCGCCGGACTAAGAACTAATGAAAAACTGTTTTTT	CASSAGLRTNEKLFF
NA	TRBV15	few	TRBJ1-1	TGTGCCACCAGCAGAGATACAGCGTTAGAAGCTTTCTTT	CATSRDTALEAFF
TRBD1	TRBV15	few	TRBJ2-2	TGTGCCATCTCGCGGACAGGGGAGACCGGGGAGCTGTTTTTT	CAISRTGETGELFF
NA	TRBV5-1	few	TRBJ2-1	TGCGCCAGCAGCTTGGAGGGACGGTCTTTAGATGAGCAGTTCTTC	CASSLEGRSLDEQFF
NA	TRBV11-2	many	TRBJ2-2	TGTGCCAGCAGCTTTTTACGGGGGCGTAAGACCGGGGAGCTGTTTTTT	CASSFLRGRKTGELFF
TRBD1	TRBV28	many	TRBJ1-6	TGTGCCAGCAGTTCCACAGGGGCCCATTTGAATTCACCCCTCCACTTT	CASSSTGAHLNSPLHF
TRBD1	TRBV6-5	many	TRBJ1-5	TGTGCCAGCAGTTACTCCCGGCCGGGACAGGGGTACAATCAGCCCCAGCATTTT	CASSYSRPGQGYNQPQHF
TRBD2	TRBV20-1	many	TRBJ2-1	TGCAGTGCTCGTCGGCTAGCGGGGGTCTACAATGAGCAGTTCTTC	CSARRLAGVYNEQFF
NA	TRBV4-1	few	TRBJ2-1	TGCGCCAGCAGCGCCCTGGGGGGGCGAGGCAATGAGCAGTTCTTC	CASSALGGRGNEQFF
TRBD1	TRBV6-5	NA	TRBJ2-1	TGTGCCAGCAGTTATCGGGCAGGGGGCATCGATGAGCAGTTCTTC	CASSYRAGGIDEQFF
TRBD2	TRBV11-3	few	TRBJ2-2	TGTGCCAGCAGCCCACCGGGCTGGCGGGGGAGCACCGGGGAGCTGTTTTTT	CASSPPGWRGSTGELFF
NA	TRBV5-4	many	TRBJ1-6	TGTGCCAGCAGCCCATCTGGCACCTATTCACCCCTCCACTTT	CASSPSGTYSPLHF
NA	TRBV21-1	NA	TRBJ2-2	TGTGCCAGCAGCAAGACACCTGGTGAGACAGGGGAAACCGGGGAGCTGTTTTTT	CASSKTPGETGETGELFF
NA	TRBV2	NA	TRBJ1-2	TGTGCCAGGGCCCCAGCTTTTAACTATGGCTACACCTTC	CARAPAFNYGYTF
TRBD1	TRBV9	few	TRBJ1-6	TGTGCCAGCAGCGCCGGGACAGGGCCACCCCTCCACTTT	CASSAGTGPPLHF
NA	TRBV25-1	NA	TRBJ1-6	TGTGCCAGCAGTGAGCAGACCTACCATAATTCACCCCTCCACTTT	CASSEQTYHNSPLHF
NA	TRBV6-5	many	TRBJ2-7	TGTGCCAGCAGGGCCCCGGGCTACGAGCAGTACTTC	CASRAPGYEQYF